Listed below are T cell receptor beta chains from one sample, sequenced in a study of cytomegalovirus exposure and HLA in healthy donors. The table came from immunoSEQ multiplex PCR; TCRdb's copy has only in-frame clones and leaves some out. The sample yields roughly 130,000 clones, 80% to 90% seen once. Sequenced: PBMCs. The receptors were sampled from a woman under 30 in good health and CMV-seropositive. CDR3s include the opening cysteine and the closing phenylalanine or tryptophan. The D gene is left open where the match is weak. Size tells how often a clone was seen (once, few, many) or the class of an expanded clone, and some rows leave it out.

len	abundance	v_gene	d_gene	j_gene	CDR3aa	CDR3nt
14	-	TRBV7-2	TRBD1	TRBJ2-7	CASSLGQGAYEQYF	TGTGCCAGCAGCTTAGGACAGGGGGCTTACGAGCAGTACTTC
13	-	TRBV28	-	TRBJ1-2	CASSFSDSYGYTF	TGTGCCAGCAGTTTCTCGGACAGCTATGGCTACACCTTC
17	-	TRBV15	-	TRBJ2-3	CATSREAESTTTDTQYF	TGTGCCACCAGCAGAGAAGCGGAGAGCACCACGACAGATACGCAGTATTTT
14	-	TRBV18	TRBD1	TRBJ1-5	CASSPTGAHQPQHF	TGTGCCAGCTCACCTACAGGGGCCCATCAGCCCCAGCATTTT
13	-	TRBV28	-	TRBJ1-2	CASSFGGEYGYTF	TGTGCCAGCAGTTTCGGGGGTGAATATGGCTACACCTTC
14	-	TRBV29-1	TRBD1	TRBJ2-7	CSVRQGVISYEQYF	TGCAGCGTTCGACAGGGAGTGATATCCTACGAGCAGTACTTC
15	-	TRBV11-2	-	TRBJ1-1	CASSLGSGWDTEAFF	TGTGCCAGCAGCTTAGGGTCAGGGTGGGACACTGAAGCTTTCTTT
14	-	TRBV19	TRBD1	TRBJ1-1	CASSPPQGRTEAFF	TGTGCCAGTAGTCCCCCACAGGGGCGGACTGAAGCTTTCTTT
12	-	TRBV28	-	TRBJ1-1	CASSRLGSGAFF	TGTGCCAGCAGTCGTCTGGGGAGCGGAGCTTTCTTT
15	-	TRBV7-2	TRBD2	TRBJ2-7	CASSSSGLGTYEQYF	TGTGCCAGCAGCTCTAGCGGCCTGGGTACCTACGAGCAGTACTTC
17	-	TRBV9	TRBD2	TRBJ2-7	CASSVGTSGVASYEQYF	TGTGCCAGCAGCGTGGGGACTAGCGGGGTAGCCTCCTACGAGCAGTACTTC
14	-	TRBV28	-	TRBJ2-5	CASSFRGPWETQYF	TGTGCCAGCAGTTTCCGGGGTCCGTGGGAGACCCAGTACTTC
16	once	TRBV28	TRBD2	TRBJ2-2	CASSRLAGASTGELFF	TGTGCCAGCAGTCGACTAGCGGGGGCCAGCACCGGGGAGCTGTTTTTT
14	-	TRBV5-1	TRBD2	TRBJ2-1	CASSVRGEYNEQFF	TGCGCCAGCAGCGTGCGGGGGGAATACAATGAGCAGTTCTTC
15	once	TRBV7-2	-	TRBJ1-2	CASSPRQFSNYGYTF	TGTGCCAGCAGCCCCCGACAGTTTTCCAACTATGGCTACACCTTC
14	-	TRBV28	-	TRBJ1-4	CASRGGGTNEKLFF	TGTGCCAGCAGAGGGGGGGGTACTAATGAAAAACTGTTTTTT
15	-	TRBV7-9	-	TRBJ2-7	CASSLAQGGVGEQYF	TGTGCCAGCAGCTTAGCGCAAGGGGGTGTGGGCGAGCAGTACTTC
15	-	TRBV7-9	TRBD2	TRBJ2-5	CASSSRTSGKETQYF	TGTGCCAGCAGCTCGAGGACTAGCGGGAAAGAGACCCAGTACTTC
14	-	TRBV5-1	TRBD1	TRBJ1-2	CASSRGQGEYGYTF	TGCGCCAGCAGCCGGGGACAGGGAGAATATGGCTACACCTTC
11	-	TRBV5-5	-	TRBJ1-1	CASSFSTEAFF	TGTGCCAGCAGCTTTAGCACTGAAGCTTTCTTT
13	few	TRBV15	-	TRBJ1-2	CATSRNTGAGYTF	TGTGCCACCAGCAGAAACACAGGAGCTGGCTACACCTTC
14	-	TRBV5-4	-	TRBJ1-2	CASSLGGGYYGYTF	TGTGCCAGCAGCTTGGGTGGGGGCTACTATGGCTACACCTTC
16	-	TRBV7-2	TRBD2	TRBJ2-1	CASSRTPSGGAVEQFF	TGTGCCAGCAGCAGGACTCCCAGCGGGGGGGCGGTTGAGCAGTTCTTC
15	-	TRBV2	-	TRBJ2-5	CASSEAGAGAETQYF	TGTGCCAGCAGTGAAGCAGGCGCGGGGGCGGAGACCCAGTACTTC
12	-	TRBV6-5	-	TRBJ1-2	CASSRHDYGYTF	TGTGCCAGCAGCCGACACGACTATGGCTACACCTTC
18	-	TRBV7-6	-	TRBJ1-1	CASTPLPGRQGRGTEAFF	TGTGCCAGCACCCCCCTCCCGGGGCGCCAGGGGAGGGGCACTGAAGCTTTCTTT
12	-	TRBV29-1	-	TRBJ1-5	CSHPRYDQPQHF	TGCAGCCATCCGAGGTATGATCAGCCCCAGCATTTT
14	-	TRBV27	-	TRBJ1-4	CASRPTATNEKLFF	TGTGCCAGCAGACCGACAGCCACTAATGAAAAACTGTTTTTT
13	few	TRBV6-1	-	TRBJ2-7	CASTAVASYEQYF	TGTGCCAGCACGGCGGTGGCTTCCTACGAGCAGTACTTC
15	-	TRBV5-4	TRBD1	TRBJ2-1	CASSLGDRANNEQFF	TGTGCCAGCAGCTTGGGAGACAGGGCGAACAATGAGCAGTTCTTC
20	-	TRBV23-1	TRBD1	TRBJ1-3	CASSQGTGGIPIFSGNTIYF	TGCGCCAGCAGTCAGGGGACAGGGGGTATCCCCATCTTCTCTGGAAACACCATATATTTT
15	once	TRBV7-9	-	TRBJ2-7	CASTPPRQAALGQYF	TGTGCCAGCACCCCCCCCCGGCAGGCCGCACTTGGGCAGTACTTC
16	-	TRBV18	TRBD1	TRBJ1-6	CASSPRTGQDNSPLHF	TGTGCCAGCTCACCCAGGACAGGACAGGATAATTCACCCCTCCACTTT
15	-	TRBV18	-	TRBJ1-2	CASSPPATDNYGYTF	TGTGCCAGCTCACCACCCGCGACAGATAACTATGGCTACACCTTC
14	-	TRBV6-5	-	TRBJ2-7	CASSLAVASYEQYF	TGTGCCAGCAGTTTGGCGGTCGCCTCCTACGAGCAGTACTTC
14	-	TRBV9	-	TRBJ2-3	CASSVELDRDTQYF	TGTGCCAGCAGCGTAGAATTAGACAGAGATACGCAGTATTTT
15	-	TRBV5-1	-	TRBJ2-7	CASSRSGTASYEQYF	TGCGCCAGCAGCCGATCCGGGACTGCCAGCTACGAGCAGTACTTC
17	-	TRBV7-9	-	TRBJ2-7	CASSLAPGGRGGHEQYF	TGTGCCAGCAGCTTAGCCCCCGGTGGCAGGGGTGGCCACGAGCAGTACTTC
15	-	TRBV11-2	-	TRBJ2-7	CASSQGSTGYYEQYF	TGTGCCAGCAGCCAAGGGTCCACAGGATACTACGAGCAGTACTTC
13	-	TRBV29-1	TRBD2	TRBJ2-1	CSVDPGLEDEQFF	TGCAGCGTTGATCCGGGACTAGAGGATGAGCAGTTCTTC
16	-	TRBV4-1	-	TRBJ2-1	CASSQPPRGSYNEQFF	TGCGCCAGCAGCCAACCGCCCCGGGGCTCCTACAATGAGCAGTTCTTC
15	-	TRBV30	-	TRBJ2-7	CAWSPLKGGAYEQYF	TGTGCCTGGAGTCCCCTCAAGGGGGGGGCCTACGAGCAGTACTTC
15	once	TRBV7-2	TRBD2	TRBJ2-5	CASSPDSGVQETQYF	TGTGCCAGCAGCCCCGATAGCGGGGTTCAAGAGACCCAGTACTTC
11	few	TRBV29-1	TRBD1	TRBJ1-1	CSVGTAPEAFF	TGCAGCGTGGGGACAGCACCTGAAGCTTTCTTT
15	-	TRBV5-1	-	TRBJ1-2	CASSLNRELNYGYTF	TGCGCCAGCAGCCTCAACAGGGAACTCAACTATGGCTACACCTTC